This T cell receptor (beta chain) was captured in a study of blood T cell repertoires in COVID-19. Study as a whole: PBMCs, B-cell-depleted T cells, or T cells provided the cDNA or gDNA that made up the material.

Clones were sequenced by immunoSEQ multiplex PCR, and TCRdb holds only the in-frame ones, with some missing. Here the sample spans some 190,000 clones, over 80% being singletons. Germline CDR1 and CDR2: SNHLY and FYNNEI. The CDR3 is 14 residues long. V was pared by 5 bases and J by 6 bases, with 6 bases of the junction left unmatched. The Seattle patients joined while their infection was active and were tracked longitudinally afterward. The sequence was collected from a woman aged 55-69 years with COVID-19, enrolled during active disease. The sample consisted of peripheral blood. The chain uses TRBV2 and TRBJ2-7, with TRBD2 matching 11 bases. The CDR3 loop reads CASSPRTSGFEQYF. In nucleotides, the CDR3 is TGTGCCAGCAGTCCCCGGACTAGCGGGTTCGAGCAGTACTTC.